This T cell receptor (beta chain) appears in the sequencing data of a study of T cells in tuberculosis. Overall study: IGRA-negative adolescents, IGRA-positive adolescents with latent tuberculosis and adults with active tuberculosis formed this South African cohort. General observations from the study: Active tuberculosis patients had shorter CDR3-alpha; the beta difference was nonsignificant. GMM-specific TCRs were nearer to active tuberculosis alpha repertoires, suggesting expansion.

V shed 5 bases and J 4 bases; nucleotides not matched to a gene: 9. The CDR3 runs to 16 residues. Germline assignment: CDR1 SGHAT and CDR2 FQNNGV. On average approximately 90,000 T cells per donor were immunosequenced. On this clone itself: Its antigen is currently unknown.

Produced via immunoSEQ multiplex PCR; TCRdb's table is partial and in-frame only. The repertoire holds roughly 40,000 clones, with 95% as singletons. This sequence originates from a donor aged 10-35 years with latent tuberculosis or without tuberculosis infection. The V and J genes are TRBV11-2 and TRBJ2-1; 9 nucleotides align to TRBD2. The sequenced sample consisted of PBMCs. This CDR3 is CASSHLRSGGYNEQFF. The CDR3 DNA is TGTGCCAGCAGCCACCTTAGAAGCGGGGGGTACAATGAGCAGTTCTTC.